This passage covers 22 T cell receptor beta chains from one sample sequenced in a study of CD8 T cells in ankylosing spondylitis. Study-level findings and limits: A motif in TCR beta, a set of about eight highly homologous variants, appeared characteristic of ankylosing spondylitis blood.

Their target antigens are unknown. Via MiXCR, TCRdb re-called the 5' RACE reads, giving one row per CDR3 protein. In the table there are 350,000 or so distinct CDR3 sequences, approximately 8.2% of which are singletons. The sample taken for sequencing was blood, either unsorted or a sorted T cell fraction (not recorded which). These TCRs come from a male donor with ankylosing spondylitis.

This clonotype was recorded at least ten times. This sequence joins TRBV7-9 and TRBJ1-2; the D gene is possibly TRBD1 (5 bases). The CDR3 is made up of 14 amino acids. V was clipped by 5 bases and J by 4 bases, with 14 bases between them. CDR1 is SEHNR and CDR2 is FQNEAQ in the germline V gene (reference sequence). CDR3 region: CASSAADSLYGYTF. CDR3 DNA: TGTGCCAGCAGCGCCGCCGACAGCCTCTATGGCTACACCTTC.

There are many counts of this clonotype. J is TRBJ2-7 and V is TRBV5-6; D is undetermined. V shed 2 bases and J shed 6 bases, with 9 bases lying between them. Germline CDR1 SGHDT, CDR2 YYEEEE. This CDR3 has 12 residues. CDR3 region: CASSFVGIEQYF. The CDR3 DNA is TGTGCCAGCAGCTTCGTAGGGATCGAGCAGTACTTC.

This clonotype was counted ten times or more. This chain uses TRBV7-9 with TRBJ2-5; tentatively, D is TRBD2 (6 bases). The CDR3 runs 14 residues. Germline V gene lookup returns CDR1 SEHNR and CDR2 FQNEAQ (reference sequence). Trimming took 2 bases from V and 7 from J, leaving 14 bases between them. The CDR3 nucleotides read TGTGCCAGCAGCTTAAGTCGGGGGAGCGGGACCCAGTACTTC. Protein product: CASSLSRGSGTQYF.

This clonotype was detected many times. V and J are TRBV7-2 and TRBJ2-3, with D hard to call. This CDR3 contains 17 residues. The germline V and J ends were trimmed by 1 base and 1 base, with 15 bases remaining between them. Germline CDR1 is SGHTA and CDR2 is FQGNSA. The CDR3 protein is CASSLVSASKGTDTQYF. CDR3 in DNA: TGTGCCAGCAGCTTAGTTTCAGCTTCGAAAGGCACAGATACGCAGTATTTT.

This chain uses TRBV3-1 with TRBJ2-1; possible D gene TRBD2, 7 bases. V lost 1 base, J lost 9 bases, and 10 bases lay in between. CDR1 and CDR2 (germline): LGHDT, YNNKEL (reference sequence). CDR3 length: 13 residues. The DNA for the CDR3 is TGTGCCAGCAGCCAAGTAAGGGGGGGTGAGCAGTTCTTC. It encodes CASSQVRGGEQFF.

This clonotype has a handful of counts. V is TRBV12-3 or TRBV12-4 and J is TRBJ1-6; no firm D call. This CDR3 is built from 16 residues. The V gene lost 5 bases and the J gene lost 2 bases, with 13 bases spanning the gap. In DNA, the CDR3 is TGTGCCAGCAGTCGGGAGTTCCTTACCTATAATTCACCCCTCCACTTT. The encoded protein is CASSREFLTYNSPLHF.

This clonotype came up many times. The chain is built from TRBV4-2 and TRBJ2-3; 9 bases match TRBD1. Germline lookup yields CDR1 LGHNA and CDR2 YNFKEQ. The CDR3 extends over 16 amino acids. V was pared by 3 bases and J by 4 bases, with 8 bases of the junction left unmatched. Written as DNA, the CDR3 is TGTGCCAGCAGCCAGACGAGGACAGGGGCGTCAGATACGCAGTATTTT. Translation gives CASSQTRTGASDTQYF.

The V gene is TRBV10-3, the J gene TRBJ2-1, with D perhaps TRBD1 (5 bases). Per the germline V gene, CDR1 is ENHRY and CDR2 is SYGVKD. The ends were cut back, 4 bases at V and 5 bases at J, with 12 bases in the middle. This CDR3 comprises 14 residues. For the CDR3, the DNA is TGTGCCATCAGTGTGGGTCCAGGGAACAATGAGCAGTTCTTC. It translates to CAISVGPGNNEQFF.

This clonotype has more than one count but fewer than ten. V usage is TRBV5-1 and J usage is TRBJ1-2; 8 nucleotides match TRBD1. The CDR3 consists of 14 residues. Germline V CDR1 and CDR2: SGHRS, YFSETQ. V dropped 3 bases and J dropped 4; count of bases not matched to a gene: 5. The CDR3 protein is CASSSGQGSYGYTF. The CDR3 DNA is TGCGCCAGCAGCTCCGGACAGGGAAGCTATGGCTACACCTTC. Complete variable domain (other parts from reference TRBV5-1 and TRBJ1-2): KAGVTQTPRYLIKTRGQQVTLSCSPISGHRSVSWYQQTPGQGLQFLFEYFSETQRNKGNFPGRFSGRQFSNSRSEMNVSTLELGDSALYLCASSSGQGSYGYTFGSGTRLTVV.

This clonotype occurred many times. The gene calls are TRBV11-2 and TRBJ1-2, with no clear D. Trimming removed 4 bases from V and 1 base from J, with 13 bases in between. Germline values: CDR1 SGHAT, CDR2 FQNNGV. CDR3 length: 15 residues. CDR3 amino acids: CASSYAGSNNYGYTF. CDR3 DNA sequence: TGTGCCAGCAGCTACGCCGGGTCAAATAACTATGGCTACACCTTC.

The table lists this clonotype with a few counts. This chain links TRBV24-1 with TRBJ2-1; D remains ambiguous. The CDR3 has 13 amino acids. CDR1 and CDR2 from the germline V gene are KGHDR and SFDVKD. The germline V and J ends were trimmed by 6 bases and 4 bases, with 9 bases remaining between them. CDR3 sequence reads: CATSPLGYNEQFF. In DNA form, the CDR3 reads TGTGCCACCAGTCCCCTGGGTTACAATGAGCAGTTCTTC.

This clonotype was seen only a few times. The rearrangement joins TRBV29-1 to TRBJ1-1; 10 bases line up with TRBD1. V lost 6 bases, J lost 11 bases, and 12 bases stayed unmatched. The CDR3 is 13 residues long. Germline lookup yields CDR1 SQVTM and CDR2 ANQGSEA. DNA of the CDR3: TGCAGCGTCTCCGGGACAGGGGATGGAATTGCTTTCTTT. Translated, it gives CSVSGTGDGIAFF. Complete variable domain (other parts from reference TRBV29-1 and TRBJ1-1): SAVISQKPSRDICQRGTSLTIQCQVDSQVTMMFWYRQQPGQSLTLIATANQGSEATYESGFVIDKFPISRPNLTFSTLTVSNMSPEDSSIYLCSVSGTGDGIAFFGQGTRLTVV.

This clonotype was counted between two and nine times. The chain recombines TRBV30 with TRBJ2-1, with a tentative D call TRBD1 (5 bases). This CDR3 is 17 amino acids long. V gave up 2 bases and J gave up 3 bases, with 20 bases separating them. CDR1 is GTSNPN and CDR2 is SVGIG in the germline V gene (reference sequence). The CDR3 loop is CAWSPRAEPYLYNEQFF. CDR3 in DNA: TGTGCCTGGAGTCCCAGGGCCGAACCCTACCTCTACAATGAGCAGTTCTTC.

The J gene is TRBJ1-2, the V gene TRBV5-6, with D possibly TRBD1 on 6 matching bases. Germline V CDR1 and CDR2: SGHDT, YYEEEE. Trimming took 0 bases from V and 2 from J, leaving 11 bases between them. The CDR3 sequence is 15 residues long. CDR3 loop: CASSLGRRGNYGYTF. The CDR3 DNA reads TGTGCCAGCAGCTTGGGTCGCAGGGGAAACTATGGCTACACCTTC.

The chain is built from TRBV7-3 and TRBJ1-3; possible D gene TRBD1, 6 bases. CDR3 length: 17 residues. Trimming removed 6 bases from V and 0 bases from J, with 18 bases in between. Germline CDR1 and CDR2: SGHTA and FQGTGA. CDR3 in amino acids: CASSSTGFPLSGNTIYF. DNA of the CDR3: TGTGCCAGCAGTTCAACAGGGTTTCCCCTCTCTGGAAACACCATATATTTT.

This clonotype was found a few times. The CDR3 loop is CSANTPTGYYEQYF. In nucleotides, the CDR3 is TGCAGTGCCAATACCCCGACAGGGTACTACGAGCAGTACTTC. This sequence joins TRBV20-1 and TRBJ2-7; TRBD1 agrees at 7 bases. Germline lookup yields CDR1 DFQATT and CDR2 SNEGSKA (reference sequence). CDR3 size: 14 residues. V lost 6 bases, J lost 3 bases, and 11 bases stayed unmatched.

This clonotype was picked up a small number of times. The rearrangement links TRBV20-1 to TRBJ1-1; D might be TRBD1 (5 bases). Trimming left V 3 bases short and J 4 bases short, with 12 bases between. CDR1 and CDR2 from the germline V gene are DFQATT and SNEGSKA (reference sequence). The CDR3 covers 13 residues. CDR3 in amino acids: CSASKGLITEAFF. CDR3 nucleotides: TGCAGTGCTAGTAAGGGGTTGATCACTGAAGCTTTCTTT.

The chain couples TRBV7-9 to TRBJ2-5, with 12 nucleotides matching TRBD1. Germline V gene data show CDR1 as SEHNR and CDR2 as FQNEAQ (reference sequence). The CDR3 covers 15 residues. The J segment lost 5 bases and the V segment lost 3 bases, leaving 4 bases of the junction unmatched. The CDR3 nucleotides read TGTGCCAGCAGCTTTTGGGACAGGGGGCTTGAGACCCAGTACTTC. It encodes CASSFWDRGLETQYF.

There are many counts of this clonotype. V usage is TRBV5-1 and J usage is TRBJ2-7, with 7 bases matching TRBD1. CDR1 and CDR2 (germline): SGHRS, YFSETQ. V lost 1 base to trimming and J lost 2 bases; unmatched junction nucleotides: 9. There are 16 residues in the CDR3. The CDR3 loop is CASSLWPGQNPYEQYF. CDR3 DNA sequence: TGCGCCAGCAGCTTGTGGCCGGGACAGAATCCCTACGAGCAGTACTTC.

In this sample, this clonotype turned up many times. The chain has TRBV18 and TRBJ1-1, with D possibly matching TRBD1 (5 bases). V shed 3 bases and J shed 1 base, with 9 bases lying between them. Looked up from germline, CDR1 is KGHSH and CDR2 is LQKENI. This CDR3 has 14 residues. CDR3 in DNA: TGTGCCAGCTCACCCAGTACAGGGAACACTGAAGCTTTCTTT. Its protein product is CASSPSTGNTEAFF.

This clonotype appeared a few times. The chain joins TRBV7-9 to TRBJ2-1, with D unresolved. Germline V gives CDR1 SEHNR, CDR2 FQNEAQ (reference sequence). The CDR3 sequence is 13 residues long. V was cut by 2 bases and J by 5 bases, with 7 bases left in between. In DNA, the CDR3 is TGTGCCAGCAGCTTAAGCCTCGACAATGAGCAGTTCTTC. Translation: CASSLSLDNEQFF.

This clonotype was seen only a few times. The gene calls are TRBV5-1 and TRBJ2-2; 13 bases are a match to TRBD2. The CDR3 sequence is 17 residues long. Germline loops: CDR1 SGHRS, CDR2 YFSETQ. After removal of 2 bases from V and 0 bases from J, the junction contained 1 base not matched to a gene. The CDR3 sequence: CASSFTSGRANTGELFF. The DNA for the CDR3 is TGCGCCAGCAGCTTTACTAGCGGGAGGGCGAACACCGGGGAGCTGTTTTTT.